This T cell receptor (beta chain) was sequenced in a study of blood T cell repertoires in COVID-19. Turning to the study itself: There were acute and convalescent COVID-19 samples, and they came from the United States, Italy and Spain. Sources were T cells, B-cell-depleted T cells, or PBMCs; the material itself was cDNA or gDNA.

In the study's own analysis: Reference gene primer amplification in the assay estimated nucleated cell counts. TCRdb's table, derived via immunoSEQ multiplex PCR, lists solely in-frame clones and lacks some. V and J calls plus clone size are reproduced from that table; the DNA served to infer D and trimming. This sample has under 85,000 clones, with 75% to 90% found just once. This clone was seen only once. Germline CDR1 is SGHVS and CDR2 is FNYEAQ. The germline V and J ends were trimmed by 1 base and 5 bases, with 6 bases remaining between them. The CDR3 length is 13 residues. The receptor was isolated from a man aged 65 to 79 with active or convalescent COVID-19. Sequencing was done on a sample of peripheral blood. The chain links TRBV7-6 to TRBJ1-5; tentatively, D is TRBD1 (5 bases). The DNA of the CDR3 is TGTGCCAGCAGCTTAGGGGGCGATCAGCCCCAGCATTTT. It encodes CASSLGGDQPQHF.